Detailed here is one T cell receptor beta chain. These data are taken from a study of cytomegalovirus exposure and HLA in healthy donors. V gave up 6 bases and J gave up 7 bases, with 22 bases separating them. Germline V lookup: CDR1 MGHDK, CDR2 SYGVNS. The CDR3 is made up of 16 amino acids. With 60 Vbeta and 13 Jbeta primers, the PCR was carried out. The repertoire was sequenced with immunoSEQ multiplex PCR; TCRdb's copy has only in-frame clones and lacks some. Among over 65,000 clones listed, approximately 78% were seen once. The source of this sequence is a woman in her 30s in good health and CMV-seronegative. The chain links TRBV25-1 to TRBJ2-4, with D uncertain. The sequenced sample consisted of PBMCs. The DNA of the CDR3 is TGTGCCAGCAGCCACACAAGCAGTTCCGACTCCAACATTCAGTACTTC. As protein: CASSHTSSSDSNIQYF.